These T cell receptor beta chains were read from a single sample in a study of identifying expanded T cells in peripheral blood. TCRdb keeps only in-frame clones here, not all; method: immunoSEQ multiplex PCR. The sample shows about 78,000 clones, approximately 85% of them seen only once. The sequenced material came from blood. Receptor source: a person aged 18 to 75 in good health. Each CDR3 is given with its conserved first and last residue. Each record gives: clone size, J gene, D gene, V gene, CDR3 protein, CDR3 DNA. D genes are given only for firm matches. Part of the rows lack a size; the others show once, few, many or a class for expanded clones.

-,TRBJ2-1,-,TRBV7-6,CASSLPYRENEQFF,TGTGCCAGCAGCTTACCTTACCGGGAGAATGAGCAGTTCTTC
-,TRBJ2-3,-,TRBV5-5,CASSWTADTQYF,TGTGCCAGCAGCTGGACAGCAGATACGCAGTATTTT
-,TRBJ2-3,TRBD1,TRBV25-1,CASSTGTGGTDTQYF,TGTGCCAGCAGTACCGGGACAGGGGGCACAGATACGCAGTATTTT
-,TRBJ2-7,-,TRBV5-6,CASSSVDSFEQYF,TGTGCCAGCAGCTCGGTGGACTCTTTCGAGCAGTACTTC
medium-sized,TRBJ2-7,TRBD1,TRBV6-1,CASRGQAVDEQYF,TGTGCCAGCAGGGGACAGGCTGTTGACGAGCAGTACTTC
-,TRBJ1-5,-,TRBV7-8,CASSLVSRGKGLNQPQHF,TGTGCCAGCAGCTTAGTGTCTAGGGGGAAGGGCCTAAATCAGCCCCAGCATTTT
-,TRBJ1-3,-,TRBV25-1,CASASGGSGNTIYF,TGTGCCAGCGCCTCCGGGGGCTCGGGAAACACCATATATTTT
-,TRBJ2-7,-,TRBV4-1,CASSQKEGWGPAYEQYF,TGCGCCAGCAGCCAAAAAGAGGGATGGGGGCCGGCCTACGAGCAGTACTTC
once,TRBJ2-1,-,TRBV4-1,CASSQERVLLGEQFF,TGCGCCAGCAGCCAAGAAAGGGTCCTACTAGGAGAGCAGTTCTTC
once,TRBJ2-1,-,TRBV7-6,CASSLGGRGSYNEQFF,TGTGCCAGCAGCTTAGGGGGCAGGGGCTCCTACAATGAGCAGTTCTTC
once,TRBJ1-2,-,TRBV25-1,CASSEWQTNYGYTF,TGTGCCAGCAGTGAATGGCAGACGAACTATGGCTACACCTTC
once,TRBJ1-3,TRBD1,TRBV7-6,CASSTDRSGSGNTIYF,TGTGCCAGCAGCACGGACAGGTCCGGCTCTGGAAACACCATATATTTT
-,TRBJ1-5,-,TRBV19,CASSIPSAQPQHF,TGTGCCAGTAGTATACCCTCGGCTCAGCCCCAGCATTTT
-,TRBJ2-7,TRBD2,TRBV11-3,CASSQASGETYEQYF,TGTGCCAGCAGCCAGGCTAGCGGGGAGACCTACGAGCAGTACTTC
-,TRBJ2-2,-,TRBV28,CASISHQGAGELFF,TGTGCCAGCATATCCCACCAGGGCGCCGGGGAGCTGTTTTTT
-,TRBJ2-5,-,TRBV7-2,CASSFAQETQYF,TGTGCCAGCAGCTTCGCCCAAGAGACCCAGTACTTC
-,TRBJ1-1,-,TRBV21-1,CASSRWGQVNTEAFF,TGTGCCAGCAGCAGGTGGGGACAGGTGAACACTGAAGCTTTCTTT
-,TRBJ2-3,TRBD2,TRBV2,CATRPASGRVDTQYF,TGTGCCACCCGCCCCGCTAGCGGGAGAGTAGATACGCAGTATTTT
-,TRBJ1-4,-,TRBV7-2,CASSLRPGTSEKLFF,TGTGCCAGCAGCTTAAGGCCCGGGACCTCCGAAAAACTGTTTTTT
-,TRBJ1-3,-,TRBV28,CATKSSEAIGNTIYF,TGTGCCACCAAAAGTTCCGAGGCCATCGGAAACACCATATATTTT
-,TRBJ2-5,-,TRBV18,CASIGQTGETQYF,TGTGCCAGCATAGGACAGACCGGGGAGACCCAGTACTTC
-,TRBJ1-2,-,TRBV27,CASSTRTRPGTNYGYTF,TGTGCCAGCAGTACACGGACTCGACCCGGAACTAACTATGGCTACACCTTC
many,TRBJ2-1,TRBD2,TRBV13,CASSLGLAGYGFF,TGTGCCAGCAGCTTAGGTCTAGCGGGCTACGGGTTCTTC
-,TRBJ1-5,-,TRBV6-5,CASSYAPAGQPQHF,TGTGCCAGCAGTTACGCTCCTGCAGGTCAGCCCCAGCATTTT
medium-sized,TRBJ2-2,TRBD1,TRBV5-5,CASSLNDRVAGELFF,TGTGCCAGCAGCTTAAACGACAGGGTGGCCGGGGAGCTGTTTTTT
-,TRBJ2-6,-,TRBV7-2,CASSLVPTAGANVLTF,TGTGCCAGCAGCTTAGTGCCCACGGCTGGGGCCAACGTCCTGACTTTC
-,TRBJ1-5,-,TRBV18,CASSPIENQPQHF,TGTGCCAGCTCACCAATTGAGAATCAGCCCCAGCATTTT
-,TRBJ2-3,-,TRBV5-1,CASSLDRPSTDTQYF,TGCGCCAGCAGCTTGGACAGGCCAAGCACAGATACGCAGTATTTT
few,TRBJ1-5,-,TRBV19,CASSTDPTILSNQPQHF,TGTGCCAGTAGTACCGACCCGACAATACTTAGCAATCAGCCCCAGCATTTT
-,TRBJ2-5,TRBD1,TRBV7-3,CASSRVTGGRETQYF,TGTGCCAGCAGCCGCGTCACAGGGGGCCGTGAGACCCAGTACTTC
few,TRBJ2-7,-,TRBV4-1,CASSQDLVEGSYEQYF,TGCGCCAGCAGCCAAGATCTAGTCGAGGGCTCCTACGAGCAGTACTTC
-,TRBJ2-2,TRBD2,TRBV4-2,CASSQGTSGANTGELFF,TGTGCCAGCAGCCAGGGCACTAGCGGGGCCAACACCGGGGAGCTGTTTTTT
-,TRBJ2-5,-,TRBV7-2,CASSLGNQETQYF,TGTGCCAGCAGCTTGGGCAACCAAGAGACCCAGTACTTC
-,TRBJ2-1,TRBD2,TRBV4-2,CASSQDLVSGSVAFYNEQFF,TGTGCCAGCAGCCAAGATCTTGTTAGCGGGAGTGTAGCGTTCTACAATGAGCAGTTCTTC
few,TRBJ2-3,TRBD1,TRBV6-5,CASSYLGTGSRDTQYF,TGTGCCAGCAGTTATCTCGGGACAGGGTCAAGGGATACGCAGTATTTT
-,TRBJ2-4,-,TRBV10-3,CATAGIAKNIQYF,TGTGCCACCGCCGGGATAGCCAAAAACATTCAGTACTTC
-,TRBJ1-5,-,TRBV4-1,CASSQTGDSNQPQHF,TGCGCCAGCAGCCAGACCGGGGATAGCAATCAGCCCCAGCATTTT
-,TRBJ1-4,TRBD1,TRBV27,CASSRDRGYEKLFF,TGTGCCAGCAGTCGGGACAGGGGCTATGAAAAACTGTTTTTT
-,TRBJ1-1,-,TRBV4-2,CASSPPRAPVAFF,TGTGCCAGCAGCCCACCCCGGGCGCCTGTGGCTTTCTTT
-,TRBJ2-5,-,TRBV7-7,CAVTVQETQYF,TGTGCTGTGACTGTTCAAGAGACCCAGTACTTC
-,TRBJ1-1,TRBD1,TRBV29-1,CSTSTGMNTEAFF,TGCAGCACTTCGACAGGGATGAACACTGAAGCTTTCTTT
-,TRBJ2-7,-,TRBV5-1,CASSLSGSPREQYF,TGCGCCAGCAGCTTGTCGGGCTCGCCTCGAGAGCAGTACTTC
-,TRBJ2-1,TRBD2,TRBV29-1,CSVVAGGGYNEQFF,TGCAGCGTCGTAGCGGGAGGAGGGTACAATGAGCAGTTCTTC
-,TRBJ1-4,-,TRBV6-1,CASSDPGRLDEKLFF,TGTGCCAGCAGTGATCCAGGGCGATTAGACGAAAAACTGTTTTTT
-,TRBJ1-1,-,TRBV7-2,CASSATSRYDTEAFF,TGTGCCAGCAGCGCAACAAGTCGGTACGACACTGAAGCTTTCTTT
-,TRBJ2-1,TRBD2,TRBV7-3,CASSSGSSGNNEQFF,TGTGCCAGCAGCTCGGGGTCTAGCGGCAACAATGAGCAGTTCTTC
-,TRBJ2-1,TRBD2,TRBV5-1,CASSLLSGSSYNEQFF,TGCGCCAGCAGCTTGCTTAGCGGGAGCTCCTACAATGAGCAGTTCTTC
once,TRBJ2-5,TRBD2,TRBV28,CASSLRLAGQETQYF,TGTGCCAGCAGTTTAAGACTAGCGGGGCAAGAGACCCAGTACTTC
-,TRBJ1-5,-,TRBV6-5,CASSNPGDNQPQHF,TGTGCCAGCAGTAACCCCGGGGACAATCAGCCCCAGCATTTT
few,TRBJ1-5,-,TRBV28,CASSIRDGAQPQHF,TGTGCCAGCAGTATTAGGGATGGGGCTCAGCCCCAGCATTTT
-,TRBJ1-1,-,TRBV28,CASSSGTGHTEAFF,TGTGCCAGCAGTTCCGGAACAGGGCACACTGAAGCTTTCTTT
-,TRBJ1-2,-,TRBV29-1,CSVESGALEGYTF,TGCAGCGTTGAATCAGGGGCTCTCGAAGGCTACACCTTC